This T cell receptor (beta chain) was identified during a study of blood T cell repertoires in COVID-19. Method: immunoSEQ multiplex PCR; TCRdb's copy keeps in-frame clones and lacks some. The data show tens of thousands of clones, with almost 90% seen just once and about 5% held by the top ten. CDR3 size: 14 residues. Germline CDR1 is SGHRS and CDR2 is YFSETQ. V gave up 2 bases and J gave up 2 bases; unmatched junction bases: 3. Comments on this clone: The sample holds other DNA sequences that translate to the same CDR3.

Sequenced: peripheral blood. This sequence joins TRBV5-1 and TRBJ2-5; TRBD2 agrees at 7 bases. The receptor was derived from a man aged 45-60 years with acute or convalescent COVID-19. CDR3 amino acids: CASSLTSAQETQYF. CDR3 sequence (DNA): TGCGCCAGCAGCTTAACTAGCGCACAAGAGACCCAGTACTTC. The complete variable domain, with remaining parts taken from reference TRBV5-1 and TRBJ2-5, reads KAGVTQTPRYLIKTRGQQVTLSCSPISGHRSVSWYQQTPGQGLQFLFEYFSETQRNKGNFPGRFSGRQFSNSRSEMNVSTLELGDSALYLCASSLTSAQETQYFGPGTRLLVL.